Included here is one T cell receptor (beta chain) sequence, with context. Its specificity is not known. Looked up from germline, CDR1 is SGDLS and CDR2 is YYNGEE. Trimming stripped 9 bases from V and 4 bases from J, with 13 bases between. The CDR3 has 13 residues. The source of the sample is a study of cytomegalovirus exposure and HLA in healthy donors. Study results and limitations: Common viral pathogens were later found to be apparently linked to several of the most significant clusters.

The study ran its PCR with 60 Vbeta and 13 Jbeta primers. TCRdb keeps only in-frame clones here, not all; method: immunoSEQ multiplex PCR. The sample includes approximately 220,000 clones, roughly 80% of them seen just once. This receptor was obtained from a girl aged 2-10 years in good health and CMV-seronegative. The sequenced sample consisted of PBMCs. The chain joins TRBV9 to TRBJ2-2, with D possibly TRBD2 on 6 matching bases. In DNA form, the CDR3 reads TGTGCCACAGCTCGGGGGACCACCGGGGAGCTGTTTTTT. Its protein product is CATARGTTGELFF.